This is a list of T cell receptor beta chains from one sample in a study of blood T cells in healthy people across ages. From the 5' RACE reads, TCRdb called clonotypes with MiXCR, one entry per CDR3 protein. In the table there are some 760,000 distinct CDR3 sequences, 20% to 25% of which are singletons. In addition, the sample was reused for a study of T cells of mothers and their children.

Material: blood. The receptors here all came from a boy between 10 and 17 years old in good health. Both conserved end residues are trimmed from each CDR3.

TRBJ2-5 8 TRBV7-3 ASSSESQY
. 10 TRBV6-2/TRBV6-3 ASSYDDNGQF
TRBJ2-7 10 TRBV27 ASTGEGYEQY
. 13 TRBV12-3/TRBV12-4 ASSLLPLALETQY
TRBJ2-7 12 TRBV6-5 ASSYAGEYYEQY
TRBJ2-5 14 TRBV3-1 ASSPNLAGDWETQY
TRBJ2-1 12 TRBV2 ASSGQGGANEQF
. 13 TRBV29-1 SVVTAEGSQETQY
TRBJ2-3 14 TRBV28 ASSLLSGRDGDTQY
TRBJ2-5 12 TRBV2 ASNVDRGQETQY
TRBJ2-3 12 TRBV29-1 SVGRGTSTDTQY
TRBJ2-6 15 TRBV13 ASSTLSGFSGANVLT
TRBJ2-3 13 TRBV11-2 ASSLDLAGPNTQY
TRBJ2-7 12 TRBV24-1 ATSEGTGLYEQY
TRBJ2-1 13 TRBV12-3/TRBV12-4 TSSLGGGPNNEQF
. 13 TRBV20-1 SARDLSGRIHEQY
TRBJ2-2 12 TRBV20-1 SARVPGLTGELF
. 11 TRBV3-1 ASSQAEGSEQY
TRBJ2-5 13 TRBV3-1 ASSQERKIQETQY
TRBJ2-5 14 TRBV3-1 ASSRRDSGIRETQY
. 12 TRBV3-1 ASSQERRVYEQY
TRBJ2-5 10 TRBV9 ASSVGVETQY
TRBJ2-5 14 TRBV20-1 SALWAAGPIQETQY
. 11 TRBV28 ASSSRNYNEQF
TRBJ1-4 11 TRBV20-1 SAREGINEKLF
TRBJ2-1 11 TRBV29-1 SAPDSSYNEQF
TRBJ1-1 11 TRBV29-1 SVGGALNTEAF
TRBJ2-2 15 TRBV4-2 AGSQLAGGPGAGELF
TRBJ2-7 12 TRBV10-3 AGAASTTSYEQY
TRBJ2-1 15 TRBV4-1 ASSQTGQGTSYNEQF
TRBJ2-6 15 TRBV14 ASSQSSGSSGANVLT
TRBJ1-1 11 TRBV5-1 ANTRQLNTEAF
TRBJ2-7 12 TRBV12-3/TRBV12-4 ASQLAGTGHEQY
. 11 TRBV13 ASSWEARVQQF
TRBJ2-2 12 TRBV7-9 ATSGGAYTGELF
TRBJ2-5 10 TRBV7-9 ASSLGGQTQY
TRBJ1-5 12 TRBV18 ASSGSNGNQPQH
TRBJ1-1 11 TRBV6-1 ASIWIGYTEAF
TRBJ2-7 13 TRBV4-3 ASSQDAAPTYEQY
TRBJ1-5 14 TRBV7-2 ASSLDGPYSNQPQH
TRBJ1-3 15 TRBV2 ASSEGSGDFSGNTIY
TRBJ2-5 13 TRBV6-1 ASSEVAGDQETQY
TRBJ2-3 11 TRBV6-5 ASSSGKSDTQY
TRBJ2-3 10 TRBV20-1 SAPELADTQY
TRBJ2-5 12 TRBV12-5 ASGPTLAGGTQY
TRBJ2-7 12 TRBV28 ASSGSDWSYEQY
TRBJ2-7 11 TRBV20-1 SAGAPNSYEQY